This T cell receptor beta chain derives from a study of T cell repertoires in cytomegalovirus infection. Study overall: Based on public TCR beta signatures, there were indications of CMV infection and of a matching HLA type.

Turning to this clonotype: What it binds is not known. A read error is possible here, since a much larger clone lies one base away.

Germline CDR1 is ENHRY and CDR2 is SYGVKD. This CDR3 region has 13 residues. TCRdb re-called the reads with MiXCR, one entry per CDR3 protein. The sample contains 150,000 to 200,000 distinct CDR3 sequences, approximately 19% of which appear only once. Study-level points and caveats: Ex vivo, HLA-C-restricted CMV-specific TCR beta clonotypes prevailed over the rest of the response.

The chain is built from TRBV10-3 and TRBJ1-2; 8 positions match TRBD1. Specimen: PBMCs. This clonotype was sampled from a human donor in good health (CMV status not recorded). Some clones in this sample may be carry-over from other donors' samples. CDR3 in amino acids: CSILTMDRDGYTF. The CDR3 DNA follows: TGTTCCATCCTGACGATGGACAGGGATGGCTACACCTTC.